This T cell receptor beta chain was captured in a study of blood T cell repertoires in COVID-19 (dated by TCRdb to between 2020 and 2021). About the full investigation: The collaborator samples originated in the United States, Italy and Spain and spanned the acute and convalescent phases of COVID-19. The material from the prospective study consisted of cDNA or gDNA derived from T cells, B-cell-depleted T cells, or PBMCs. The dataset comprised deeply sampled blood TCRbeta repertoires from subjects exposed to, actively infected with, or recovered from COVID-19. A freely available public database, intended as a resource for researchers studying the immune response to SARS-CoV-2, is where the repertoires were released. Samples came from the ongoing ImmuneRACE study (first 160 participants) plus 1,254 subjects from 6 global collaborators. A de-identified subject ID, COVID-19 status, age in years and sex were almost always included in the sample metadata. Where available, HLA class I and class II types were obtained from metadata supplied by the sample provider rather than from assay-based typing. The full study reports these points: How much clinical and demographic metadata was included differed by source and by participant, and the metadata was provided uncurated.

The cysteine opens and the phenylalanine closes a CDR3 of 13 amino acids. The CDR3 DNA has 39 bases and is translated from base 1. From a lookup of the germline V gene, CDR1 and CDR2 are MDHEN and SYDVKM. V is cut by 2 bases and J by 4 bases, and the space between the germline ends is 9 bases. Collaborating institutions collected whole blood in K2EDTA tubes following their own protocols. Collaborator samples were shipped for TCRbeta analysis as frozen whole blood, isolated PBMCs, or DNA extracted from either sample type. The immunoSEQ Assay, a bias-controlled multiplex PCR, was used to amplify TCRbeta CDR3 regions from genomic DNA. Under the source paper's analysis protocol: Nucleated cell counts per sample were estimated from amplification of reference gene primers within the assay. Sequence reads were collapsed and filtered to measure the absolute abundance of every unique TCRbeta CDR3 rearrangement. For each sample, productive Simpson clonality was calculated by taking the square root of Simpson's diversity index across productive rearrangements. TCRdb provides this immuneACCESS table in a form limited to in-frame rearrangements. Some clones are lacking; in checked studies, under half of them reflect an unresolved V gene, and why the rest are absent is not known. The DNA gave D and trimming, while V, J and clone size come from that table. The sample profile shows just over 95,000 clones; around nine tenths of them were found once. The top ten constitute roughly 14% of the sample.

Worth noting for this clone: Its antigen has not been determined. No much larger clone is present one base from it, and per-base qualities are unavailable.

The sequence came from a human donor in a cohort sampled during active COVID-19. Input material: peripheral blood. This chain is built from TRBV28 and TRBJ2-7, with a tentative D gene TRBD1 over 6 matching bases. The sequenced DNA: TGTGCCAGCAGTTTAGGACAGCATTACGAGCAGTACTTC. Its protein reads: CASSLGQHYEQYF.